The source of this T cell receptor beta chain is a study of identical twins. Carrying unique molecular identifiers, the cDNA also gained a universal primer site through template switching. TCRdb recomputed calls from the 5' RACE reads with MiXCR, one row per CDR3 protein. This table holds around 1.7 million distinct CDR3 sequences, around 29% found once. Study-wide findings and caveats: Excess low generation probability was seen in twin-shared out-of-frame alpha sequences. Beta out-of-frame twin sharing showed a weaker excess. In cord blood, abundant beta clonotypes had fewer insertions; memory showed no trend.

This clonotype was detected a few times. What it binds is not known. Germline V gene lookup returns CDR1 SNHLY and CDR2 FYNNEI. The CDR3 extends over 14 amino acids. Trimming left V 11 bases short and J 0 bases short, with 17 bases between. The rearrangement uses TRBV2 and TRBJ2-7; D perhaps matches TRBD2 (6 bases). The sequencing sample was made of cord blood. The sequence came from a newborn girl in good health. CDR3 in DNA: TGTGCCGGCCGGGACTTGTCAAGCTCCTACGAGCAGTACTTC. It specifies CAGRDLSSSYEQYF.